This TCR beta chain stems from a study of OX40 agonist ivuxolimab in advanced cancers. Study-wide background: A history of anti-PD-1, anti-PD-L1 or anti-CTLA-4 therapy was acceptable, and 30% to 45% had some.

Clones were sequenced by immunoSEQ multiplex PCR, and TCRdb holds only the in-frame ones, with some missing. The data contain tens of thousands of clones, under 85% of them singletons. The germline V gene encodes CDR1 SNHLY and CDR2 FYNNEI. V lost 1 base, J lost 0 bases, and 10 bases lay in between. CDR3 length equals 15 residues. Sequenced material: CD4+ or CD8+ T cells sorted from blood, taken in a trial of the OX40 agonist ivuxolimab. The V gene is TRBV2, the J gene TRBJ2-7, with D possibly TRBD1 on 6 matching bases. The source is an adult with an advanced solid tumor such as melanoma, head and neck, liver or kidney cancer. The CDR3 sequence is CASSEGTGPSYEQYF. The DNA of the CDR3 is TGTGCCAGCAGTGAAGGTACAGGGCCCTCCTACGAGCAGTACTTC.